The source of this T cell receptor (beta chain) is a study of T cells in Graves' hyperthyroidism and ophthalmopathy (dated by TCRdb to about 2019). Some background on the complete study: Peripheral blood samples were taken at the time of initial diagnosis, prior to any treatment. To identify TCR V-J signatures that set the groups apart, the researchers used a discovery cohort of approximately 98 patients, made up of roughly 45 with Graves' ophthalmopathy and some 55 with stable Graves' hyperthyroidism. Whether ophthalmopathy could be predicted prospectively was tested in an independent validation cohort made up of fewer than 20 hyperthyroidism patients plus 17 patients who later progressed to ophthalmopathy. The 100 or so discovery patients were divided at random into training and test sets in a 7:3 ratio. In roughly six Graves' hyperthyroidism patients, the study also compared T-cell repertoires from thyroid tissue with T-cell repertoires from blood. After sampling, hyperthyroidism patients received methimazole starting at 30 mg daily, and ophthalmopathy patients received high-dose intravenous methylprednisolone. TCR Vbeta CDR3 sequencing of some 140 peripheral blood samples (approximately 44 ophthalmopathy, 75 hyperthyroidism and some 17 progressor patients) is reported in the paper.

Relative to germline, V is 1 base shorter and J is 5 bases shorter, with 18 bases between their ends. The CDR3 runs 17 residues from the cysteine to the phenylalanine. Of the read, only the CDR3 DNA is kept; its 51 bases are in frame from base 1. CDR1 and CDR2, looked up from the germline V gene, are MNHNS and SASEGT. This clonotype was recorded at least ten times. Its target antigen remains unknown. Base qualities were left out, and no much larger clone turns up one base away. Stable Graves' hyperthyroidism was defined as no progression to ophthalmopathy during 18 months of follow-up. Hyperthyroidism patients were newly diagnosed, with disease duration under 2 months, and aged 18 to 65 years. Any patient with an uncontrolled infection, another autoimmune disease, pregnancy or lactation was excluded. Diagnoses were established on the basis of clinical symptoms, serum thyroxine and TRAb, thyroid ultrasound, and orbital computed tomography. PBMCs were isolated from more than 9 ml of fresh peripheral blood by Ficoll-Paque density gradient centrifugation. Total RNA was extracted with Trizol reagent, and quality was checked on an Agilent 2100 Bioanalyzer.

The TCR beta CDR3 regions were amplified from the RNA transcripts. A first-round RT-PCR of the TCR CDR3 used the HTBI primer set with the Qiagen OneStep RT-PCR kit. Libraries were constructed in a second round of multiplex PCR, after which size selection and purification were performed. The libraries were sequenced on an Illumina HiSeq2000 using paired-end 100 bp reads. In the paper's pipeline: Raw data were processed with SOAPnuke, discarding reads with adapters, uncalled bases, mean Phred below 15, or no exact constant-primer or identifier match. High-quality paired reads were merged with COPE v1.2.5, and unique nucleotide sequences were defined as clonotypes. MiTCR v1.1 was used to align the clonotypes against IMGT TRBV, TRBD and TRBJ reference segments. The analysis was restricted to V-J combinations with a frequency above 0.0001, which together covered over 99% of the repertoires. The TCS score was defined as the ratio of F50 (clonal expansion) to E x V (chaos), calculated using BLOSUM62-based TCRdist between CDR3 peptides within each V-J. Welch's t-statistics and random forest reduced just over 500 V-J features to about 13, which were used in a naive Bayes classifier (R e1071). TCRdb trimmed the raw reads at Q25, called clones with MiXCR and kept productive beta chains. Entries are consolidated by CDR3 protein sequence, retaining the most common genes and DNA. TCRdb's processing, not the authors' own work, is the source of the V and J calls. In this sample the table shows some 510,000 distinct CDR3 sequences, less than 25% of which occur a single time. In total, the top ten clones hold 26% of the sample.

The paper as a whole reports these results and caveats: A model built on a 13 V-J signature distinguished ophthalmopathy from stable hyperthyroidism, reaching 85% to 90% sensitivity and about 81% specificity in cross-validation and 80%/75% in testing. In validation, the model predicted progression to ophthalmopathy a median of roughly 6.1 months before onset, with approximately 71% sensitivity and about 72% specificity. Sample size was not statistically predetermined, and blinding of investigators to group allocation was not performed. Most expanded thyroid clonotypes (frequency above 0.001) were also found in blood, which suggests that blood repertoires may mirror thyroid immune responses.

The chain employs TRBV6-1 and TRBJ1-5; the D gene is perhaps TRBD1, from 6 matching bases. Material: blood. The clonotype originates from a man younger than 30 with Graves' hyperthyroidism. CDR3 sequence: CASSEVAGGAGYQPQHF. Here is the DNA: TGTGCCAGCAGTGAAGTGGCGGGGGGCGCGGGTTATCAGCCCCAGCATTTT.